This paragraph reports one TCR beta chain. Its antigen is undetermined. Profiling relied on immunoSEQ multiplex PCR, and the TCRdb table lists in-frame clones only, not all of them. The sample yields just over 2,000,000 clones, approximately 95% seen once. The sample comes from a study of shared clonotypes between healthy human individuals. The naive CD8 population came from CD45RO-negative cells selected for CCR7, without terminally differentiated effector memory CD45RA+ cells. HIV-negative, healthy adults without recent acute infections or vaccinations were the donors. In germline, CDR1 is SGHTA, CDR2 FQGNSA. The CDR3 has 19 residues. V lost 6 bases and J lost 2; bases outside the gene matches: 17. Study observations and caveats: In contrast to clonotypes shared by all four donors, non-shared clonotypes had lower generation probabilities.

Material: naive CD8+ T cells sorted from blood. The chain has TRBV7-2 and TRBJ2-7; TRBD1 aligns across 12 bases. The TCR sequence derives from a man younger than 30 in good health. The CDR3 nucleotides read TGTGCCAGCAGTTTTCCGGGACAGGGGGCGTCTAAGGAGCCCTACGAGCAGTACTTC. Protein sequence: CASSFPGQGASKEPYEQYF.